This T cell receptor beta chain was observed in a study of human T cells and chemical hapten exposure. Study-level information: Upper inner arm skin measuring approximately 2 cm by approximately 2 cm received 2% DPC for sensitization. Study findings and constraints: Significantly more large CDR3 similarity clusters arose among expanded TCRs than among controls. Donors, who had alopecia, may show an immune response that differs from healthy people's.

This clonotype was detected ten times or more. What it recognizes is unknown. Germline CDR1 reads MNHEY; CDR2 reads SVGAGI. The CDR3 spans 15 residues. Trimming took 0 bases from V and 6 from J, leaving 9 bases between them. Individual cDNA molecules (in the library) carried attached unique molecular identifiers. TCRdb analysed the RACE reads with MiXCR anew, one entry per CDR3 protein. The repertoire holds 90,000 to 110,000 distinct CDR3 sequences, with 9.2% as singletons. Regarding time point: patch test 2, 6 weeks after DPC sensitization. The treatment denotes: therapeutic diphenylcyclopropenone sensitization with weekly scalp DPC.

The source was whole blood, collected in connection with sensitization to the hapten diphenylcyclopropenone (DPC). This clonotype was sampled from a middle-aged woman with alopecia areata. Some clones in this sample may be carry-over from other donors' samples. The V call is TRBV6-5, the J call TRBJ1-6; D remains ambiguous. The chain's CDR3 is CASSYSFSGNSPLHF. CDR3 in DNA: TGTGCCAGCAGTTACTCATTTAGCGGTAATTCACCCCTCCACTTT.